Detailed here is one T cell receptor beta chain. This clonotype turned up a few times. Its antigen remains undetermined. No much larger clonotype is one base removed from it; base qualities were not supplied. V was cut back by 2 bases and J by 1 base, leaving a gap of 8 bases between them. Sequences LNHDA (CDR1) and SQIVND (CDR2) are obtained from the germline V gene (reference sequence). Including cysteine and phenylalanine, the CDR3 has 14 amino acids. Only the CDR3 portion is preserved as DNA: 42 bases, with reading frame beginning at the first base. This sample stems from a study of vaccination and CD4 T cells after COVID-19 (dated by TCRdb to between 2021 and 2024). Broadly, across the study: Convalescent patients had a positive SARS-CoV-2 result on nasal swab PCR, and of these patients, several had mild disease and one had severe disease. Participants got two doses of the Pfizer-BioNTech BNT162b2 vaccine (n=8) or two doses of the Moderna mRNA-1273 vaccine (n=2). Post-vaccine blood samples were obtained a median of roughly 75 days after the second vaccine dose, with a range of about 12 to 241 days. In approximately ten COVID-19 convalescent patients and several infection-naive healthy vaccine recipients, the spike-specific CD4+ TCR repertoire before mRNA vaccination was compared with the repertoire after mRNA vaccination. Control cultures used a CEFX viral epitope pool as positive control, an HIV-1 Nef peptide pool as negative control, or no peptide. The cultures were stimulated with overlapping spike peptide pools from SARS-CoV-2 and from the common cold coronaviruses HCoV-NL63, HCoV-OC43 and HCoV-229E. Post-COVID blood samples were collected from convalescent patients a median of approximately 93 days after diagnosis, with a range of roughly 35 to 180 days. The convalescent cohort comprised six males and four females, including two Hispanic individuals, seven Caucasians, two Asians and one multiracial person.

This specimen's treatment or condition label, per the study, means: roughly ten-day PBMC culture with coronavirus spike peptide pools or control peptides (ViraFEST assay). The ViraFEST assay was used in the study, in which antigen-specific T cells were expanded with peptide pools and expanded clonotypes were subsequently identified by TCR sequencing. The positive SARS-CoV-2 PCR tests of the convalescent patients were dated from March to December 2020, before the Alpha, Beta and Delta variants emerged in the United States. More than 1.5 million PBMCs per well were cultured in IMDM with roughly 5% human AB serum and 7.5 to 10 IU/ml IL-2, plus 10 ug/ml peptide pools. On days 3 and 7, half of the culture medium was replaced with fresh IL-2-containing medium. After nine to eleven days of culture, CD4+ T cells were isolated by negative selection with the EasySep CD4+ T cell isolation kit. Ficoll-Paque Plus gradient centrifugation was used to isolate PBMCs from whole blood, and the isolated PBMCs were then either used fresh or cryopreserved at -140C. Culture conditions were generally each tested in triplicate wells.

Overall study outcomes, separate from this receptor: The number of convalescent patients in the study was relatively small, and the study did not examine early timepoints following natural infection. Nearly all vaccine-specific clones in convalescent patients (304 of 307) were mono-reactive for SARS-CoV-2 spike rather than cross-reactive with common cold coronaviruses. An increase in the median number of SARS-CoV-2-reactive clonotypes from approximately 21 after infection to 38 after vaccination was observed, but the change was not found to be significant. In convalescent patients, a median around 90% of post-vaccine SARS-CoV-2-reactive clones were detected only after vaccination, suggesting vaccine-specific priming.

Libraries were made using PCR. DNA from cultured CD4+ T cells underwent TCR sequencing with the Oncomine TCR Beta short-read assay at the Johns Hopkins FTIC core. Genomic DNA was extracted from the cultured CD4+ T cells with the QIAamp micro DNA kit. Oncomine TCR Beta libraries from cultured CD4+ T cells were pooled using unique dual indexes and sequenced on an Illumina iSeq 100. The paper's data handling went like this. Non-productive sequences were filtered out, and CDR3s that did not start with C, did not end with F or W, or were shorter than 7 amino acids were discarded. Antigen-specific clonotypes were identified with the MANAFEST web application by comparing peptide-stimulated wells with reference and other culture wells. An FDR below 0.05, an odds ratio above 5, and a productive frequency above 0.1% in at least two of three replicate wells were required for clones to be considered positive. Cross-reactive clonotypes were defined as significantly expanded in both SARS-CoV-2 spike wells and at least one common cold coronavirus spike condition. Using R version 3.6.1, CDR3 homology was evaluated through Levenshtein distances (stringdist) along with unrooted phylogenetic trees (ape). TCRdb reanalyzed the raw reads on its own, using fastp at Q25 for trimming and MiXCR for clone calling, and kept in-frame beta chains. For every CDR3 protein sequence, its rows merge into one entry that carries the most common genes and DNA. In this record, the V and J calls reflect TCRdb's handling and not the investigators' own analysis. The sample table shows some 17,000 distinct CDR3 sequences, and around 59% are seen once. Clones ranked in the top ten supply 4% to 6.5% of the sample.

The V gene is TRBV19 and the J gene is TRBJ1-1; the D gene is perhaps TRBD1, on 6 matching bases. The sample in question was CD4+ T cells from blood, cultured in vitro, obtained after SARS-CoV-2 vaccination. The sequence was collected from a human donor who had recovered from COVID-19. Read as DNA, the sequence is TGTGCCAGTAGTATATCGGGGGCGAACACTGAAGCTTTCTTT. The resulting protein is CASSISGANTEAFF.